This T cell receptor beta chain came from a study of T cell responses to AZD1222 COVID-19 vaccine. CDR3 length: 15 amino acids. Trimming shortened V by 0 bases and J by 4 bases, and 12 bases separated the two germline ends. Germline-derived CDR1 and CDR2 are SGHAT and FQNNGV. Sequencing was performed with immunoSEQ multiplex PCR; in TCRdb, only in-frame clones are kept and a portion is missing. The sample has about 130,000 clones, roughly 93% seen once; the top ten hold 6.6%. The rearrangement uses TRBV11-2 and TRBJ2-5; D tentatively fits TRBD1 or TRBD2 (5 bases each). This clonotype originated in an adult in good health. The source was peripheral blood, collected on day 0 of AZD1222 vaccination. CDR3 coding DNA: TGTGCCAGCAGCTTAGACCCGGGAAGGGGAGAGACCCAGTACTTC. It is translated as CASSLDPGRGETQYF. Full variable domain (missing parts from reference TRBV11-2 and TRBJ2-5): EAGVAQSPRYKIIEKRQSVAFWCNPISGHATLYWYQQILGQGPKLLIQFQNNGVVDDSQLPKDRFSAERLKGVDSTLKIQPAKLEDSAVYLCASSLDPGRGETQYFGPGTRLLVL.